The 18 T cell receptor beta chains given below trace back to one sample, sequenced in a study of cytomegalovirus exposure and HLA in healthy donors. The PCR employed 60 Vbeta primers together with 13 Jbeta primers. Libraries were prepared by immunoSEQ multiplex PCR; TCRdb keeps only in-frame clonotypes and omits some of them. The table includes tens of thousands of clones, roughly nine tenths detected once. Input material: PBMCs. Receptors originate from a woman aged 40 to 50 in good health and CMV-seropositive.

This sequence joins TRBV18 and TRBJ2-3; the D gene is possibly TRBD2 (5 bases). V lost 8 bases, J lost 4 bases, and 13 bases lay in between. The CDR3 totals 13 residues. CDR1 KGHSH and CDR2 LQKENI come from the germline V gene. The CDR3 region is CASAQLGPDTQYF. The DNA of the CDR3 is TGTGCCAGCGCCCAACTAGGGCCAGATACGCAGTATTTT.

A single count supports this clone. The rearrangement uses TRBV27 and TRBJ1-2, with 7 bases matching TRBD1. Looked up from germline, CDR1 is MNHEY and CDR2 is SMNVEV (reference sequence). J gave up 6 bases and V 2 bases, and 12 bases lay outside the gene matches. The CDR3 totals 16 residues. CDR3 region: CASSLKGPDRKDGYTF. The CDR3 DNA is TGTGCCAGCAGTTTAAAGGGACCGGACAGGAAGGATGGCTACACCTTC.

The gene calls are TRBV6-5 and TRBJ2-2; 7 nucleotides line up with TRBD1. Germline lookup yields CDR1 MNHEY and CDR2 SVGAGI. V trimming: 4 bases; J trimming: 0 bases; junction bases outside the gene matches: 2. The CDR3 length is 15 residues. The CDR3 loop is CASSSGQTNTGELFF. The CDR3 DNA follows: TGTGCCAGCAGTTCGGGACAGACGAACACCGGGGAGCTGTTTTTT.

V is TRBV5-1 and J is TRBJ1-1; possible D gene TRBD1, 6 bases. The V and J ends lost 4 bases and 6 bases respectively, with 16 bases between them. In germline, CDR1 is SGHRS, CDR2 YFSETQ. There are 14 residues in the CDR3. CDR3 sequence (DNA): TGCGCCAGCAGCACGCTGGACAGACGCTCTGAAGCTTTCTTT. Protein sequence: CASSTLDRRSEAFF. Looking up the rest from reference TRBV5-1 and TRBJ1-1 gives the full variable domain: KAGVTQTPRYLIKTRGQQVTLSCSPISGHRSVSWYQQTPGQGLQFLFEYFSETQRNKGNFPGRFSGRQFSNSRSEMNVSTLELGDSALYLCASSTLDRRSEAFFGQGTRLTVV.

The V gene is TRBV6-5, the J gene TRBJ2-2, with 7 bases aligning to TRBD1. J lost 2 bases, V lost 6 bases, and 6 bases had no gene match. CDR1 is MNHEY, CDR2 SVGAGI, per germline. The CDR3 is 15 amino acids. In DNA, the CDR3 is TGTGCCAGCAGCAACGACAGGGCCAACACCGGGGAGCTGTTTTTT. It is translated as CASSNDRANTGELFF.

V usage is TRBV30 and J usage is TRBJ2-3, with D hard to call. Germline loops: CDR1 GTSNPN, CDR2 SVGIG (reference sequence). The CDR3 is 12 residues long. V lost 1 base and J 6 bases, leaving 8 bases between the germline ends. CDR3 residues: CAWSDAADTQYF. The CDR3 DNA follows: TGTGCCTGGAGTGATGCGGCCGATACGCAGTATTTT.

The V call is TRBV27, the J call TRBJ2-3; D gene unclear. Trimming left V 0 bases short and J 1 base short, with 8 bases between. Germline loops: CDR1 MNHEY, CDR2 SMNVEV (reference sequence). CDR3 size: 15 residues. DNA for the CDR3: TGTGCCAGCAGTTTATCTCTTCCAGGCACAGATACGCAGTATTTT. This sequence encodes CASSLSLPGTDTQYF.

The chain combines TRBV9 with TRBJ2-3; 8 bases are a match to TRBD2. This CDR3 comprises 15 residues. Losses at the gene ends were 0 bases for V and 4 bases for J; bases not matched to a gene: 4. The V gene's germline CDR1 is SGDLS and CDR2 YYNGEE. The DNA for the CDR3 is TGTGCCAGCAGCGTAGGGAGCGGGAGCGCAGATACGCAGTATTTT. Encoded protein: CASSVGSGSADTQYF.

The CDR3 region is CASSYGQGARTEAFF. In DNA form, the CDR3 reads TGTGCCAGCAGCTACGGACAGGGGGCTAGAACTGAAGCTTTCTTT. The gene calls are TRBV7-8 and TRBJ1-1; 11 bases fit TRBD1. Germline V gene data show CDR1 as SGHVS and CDR2 as FQNEAQ. The CDR3 has 15 amino acids. Trimming took 4 bases from V and 5 from J; bases not matched to a gene: 6.

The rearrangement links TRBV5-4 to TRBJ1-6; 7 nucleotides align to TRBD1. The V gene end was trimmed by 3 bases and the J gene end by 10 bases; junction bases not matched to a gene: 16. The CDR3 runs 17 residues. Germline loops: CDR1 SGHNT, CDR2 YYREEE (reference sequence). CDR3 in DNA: TGTGCCAGCAGCTCTGGCGGAGGTGTAGGGGGCCGGTCACCCCTCCACTTT. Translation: CASSSGGGVGGRSPLHF.

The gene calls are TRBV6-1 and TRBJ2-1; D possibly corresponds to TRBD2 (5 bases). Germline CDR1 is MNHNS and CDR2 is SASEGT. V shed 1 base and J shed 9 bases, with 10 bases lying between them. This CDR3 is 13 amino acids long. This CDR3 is CASSEVGEGEQFF. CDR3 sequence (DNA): TGTGCCAGCAGTGAAGTTGGCGAGGGTGAGCAGTTCTTC.

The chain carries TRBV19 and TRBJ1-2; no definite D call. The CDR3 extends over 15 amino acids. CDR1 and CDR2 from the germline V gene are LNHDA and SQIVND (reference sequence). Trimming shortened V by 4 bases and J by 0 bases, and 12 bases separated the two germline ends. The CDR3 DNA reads TGTGCCAGTAGTAGGAGCCCGCGGGCTAACTATGGCTACACCTTC. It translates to CASSRSPRANYGYTF.

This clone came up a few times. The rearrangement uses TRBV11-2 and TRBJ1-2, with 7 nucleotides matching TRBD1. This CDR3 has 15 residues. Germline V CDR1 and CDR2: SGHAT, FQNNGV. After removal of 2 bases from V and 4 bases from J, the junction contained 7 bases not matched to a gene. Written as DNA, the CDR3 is TGTGCCAGCAGCTTATCAGTAGGGGGCGGCTATGGCTACACCTTC. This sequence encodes CASSLSVGGGYGYTF.

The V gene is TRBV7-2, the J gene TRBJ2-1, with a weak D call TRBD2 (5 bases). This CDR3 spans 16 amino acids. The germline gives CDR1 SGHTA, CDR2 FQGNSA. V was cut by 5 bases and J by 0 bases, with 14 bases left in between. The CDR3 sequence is CASSTGSVSSYNEQFF. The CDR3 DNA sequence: TGTGCCAGCAGCACGGGAAGCGTAAGCTCCTACAATGAGCAGTTCTTC.

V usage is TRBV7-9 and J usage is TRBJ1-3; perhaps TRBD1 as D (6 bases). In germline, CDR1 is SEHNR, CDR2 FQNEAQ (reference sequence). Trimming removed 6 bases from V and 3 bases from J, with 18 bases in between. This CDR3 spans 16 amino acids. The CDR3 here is CASSQHQAGVGNTIYF. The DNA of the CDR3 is TGTGCCAGCAGTCAACATCAGGCAGGGGTTGGAAACACCATATATTTT.

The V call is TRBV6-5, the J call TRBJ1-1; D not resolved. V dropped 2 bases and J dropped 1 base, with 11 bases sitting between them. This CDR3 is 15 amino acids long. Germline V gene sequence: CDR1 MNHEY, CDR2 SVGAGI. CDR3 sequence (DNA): TGTGCCAGCAGTTACCTCGACACGAGGAACACTGAAGCTTTCTTT. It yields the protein CASSYLDTRNTEAFF.

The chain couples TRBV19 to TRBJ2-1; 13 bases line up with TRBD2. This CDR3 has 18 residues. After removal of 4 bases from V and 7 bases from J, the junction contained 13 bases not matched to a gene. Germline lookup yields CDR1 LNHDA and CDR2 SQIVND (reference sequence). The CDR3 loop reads CASSTNPGLAGVVNEQFF. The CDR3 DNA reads TGTGCCAGTAGTACCAACCCCGGACTAGCGGGAGTGGTAAATGAGCAGTTCTTC.

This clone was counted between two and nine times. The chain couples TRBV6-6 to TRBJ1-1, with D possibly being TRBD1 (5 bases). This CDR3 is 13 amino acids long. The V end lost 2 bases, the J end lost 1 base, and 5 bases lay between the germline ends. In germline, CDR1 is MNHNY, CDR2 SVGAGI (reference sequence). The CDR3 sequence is CASSYTGNTEAFF. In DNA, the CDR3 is TGTGCCAGCAGTTACACAGGGAACACTGAAGCTTTCTTT.